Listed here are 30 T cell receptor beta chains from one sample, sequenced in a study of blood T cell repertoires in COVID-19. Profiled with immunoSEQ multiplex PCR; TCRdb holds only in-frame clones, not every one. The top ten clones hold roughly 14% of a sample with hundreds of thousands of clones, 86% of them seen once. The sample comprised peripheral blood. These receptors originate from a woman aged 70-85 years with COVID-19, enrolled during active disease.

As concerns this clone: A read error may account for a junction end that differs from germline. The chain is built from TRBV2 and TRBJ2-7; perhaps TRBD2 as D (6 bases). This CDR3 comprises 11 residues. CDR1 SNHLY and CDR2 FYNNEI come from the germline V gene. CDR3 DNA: TGTGCCAGCAGTGACGGGTGGAGGGCAAAATTC. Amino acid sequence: CASSDGWRAKF.

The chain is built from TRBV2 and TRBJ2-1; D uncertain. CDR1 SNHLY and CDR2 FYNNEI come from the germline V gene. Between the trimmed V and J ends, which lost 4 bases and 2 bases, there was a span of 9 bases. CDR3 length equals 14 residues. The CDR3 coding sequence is TGTGCCAGCAGTGCTACAGCCGCCTACAATGAGCAGTTCTTC. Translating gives CASSATAAYNEQFF.

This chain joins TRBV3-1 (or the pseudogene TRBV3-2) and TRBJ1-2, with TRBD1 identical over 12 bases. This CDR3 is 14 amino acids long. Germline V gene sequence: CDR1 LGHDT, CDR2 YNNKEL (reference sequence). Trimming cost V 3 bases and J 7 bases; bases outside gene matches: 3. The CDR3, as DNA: TGTGCCAGCAGCCAGGGACAGGGGGCCATTGGCTACACCTTC. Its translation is CASSQGQGAIGYTF.

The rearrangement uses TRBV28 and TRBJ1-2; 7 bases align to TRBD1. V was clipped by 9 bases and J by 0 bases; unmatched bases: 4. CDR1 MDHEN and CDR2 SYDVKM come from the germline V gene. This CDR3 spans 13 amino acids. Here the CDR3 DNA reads TGTGCCAGTGGGGACAGTCCTAACTATGGCTACACCTTC. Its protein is CASGDSPNYGYTF.

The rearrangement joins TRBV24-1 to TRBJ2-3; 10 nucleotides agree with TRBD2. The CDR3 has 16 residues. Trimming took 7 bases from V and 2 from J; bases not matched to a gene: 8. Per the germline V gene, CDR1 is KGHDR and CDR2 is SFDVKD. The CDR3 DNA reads TGTGCCACCAGCACACCCAGCGGGGGGGACACAGATACGCAGTATTTT. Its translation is CATSTPSGGDTDTQYF.

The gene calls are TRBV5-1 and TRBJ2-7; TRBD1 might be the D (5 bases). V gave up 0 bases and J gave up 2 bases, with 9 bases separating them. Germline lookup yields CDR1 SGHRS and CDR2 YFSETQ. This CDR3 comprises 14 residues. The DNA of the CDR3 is TGCGCCAGCAGCTTGGAGGCAGGGCCCTACGAGCAGTACTTC. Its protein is CASSLEAGPYEQYF.

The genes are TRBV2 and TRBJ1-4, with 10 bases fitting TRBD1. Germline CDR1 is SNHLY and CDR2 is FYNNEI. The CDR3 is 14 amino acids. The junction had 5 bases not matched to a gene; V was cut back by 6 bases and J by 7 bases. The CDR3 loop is CASRQDRGLEKLFF. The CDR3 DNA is TGTGCCAGCAGGCAAGACAGGGGGCTTGAAAAACTGTTTTTT.

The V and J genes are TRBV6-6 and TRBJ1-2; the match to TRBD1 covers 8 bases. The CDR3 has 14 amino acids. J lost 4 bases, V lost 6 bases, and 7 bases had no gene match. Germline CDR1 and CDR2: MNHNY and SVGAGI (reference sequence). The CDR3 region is CASSEQTGGYGYTF. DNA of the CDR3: TGTGCCAGCAGCGAGCAAACAGGGGGCTATGGCTACACCTTC.

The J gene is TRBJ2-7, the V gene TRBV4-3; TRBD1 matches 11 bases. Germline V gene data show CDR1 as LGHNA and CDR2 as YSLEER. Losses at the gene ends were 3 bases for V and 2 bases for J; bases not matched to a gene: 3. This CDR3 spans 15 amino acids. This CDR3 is CASSHGTGGAYEQYF. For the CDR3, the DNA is TGCGCCAGCAGCCACGGGACAGGGGGTGCCTACGAGCAGTACTTC.

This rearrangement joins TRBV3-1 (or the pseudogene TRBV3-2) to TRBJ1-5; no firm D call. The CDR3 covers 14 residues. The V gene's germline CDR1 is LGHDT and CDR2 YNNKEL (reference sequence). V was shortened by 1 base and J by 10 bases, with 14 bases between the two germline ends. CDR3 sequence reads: CASSQGLGFQPQHF. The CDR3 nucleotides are TGTGCCAGCAGCCAAGGACTCGGGTTTCAACCCCAGCATTTT.

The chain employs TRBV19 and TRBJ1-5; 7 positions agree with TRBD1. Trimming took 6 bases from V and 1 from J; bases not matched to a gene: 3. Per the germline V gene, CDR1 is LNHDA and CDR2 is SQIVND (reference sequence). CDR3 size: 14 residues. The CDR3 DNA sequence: TGTGCCAGTAGGCCGACAGGGAGCAATCAGCCCCAGCATTTT. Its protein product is CASRPTGSNQPQHF.

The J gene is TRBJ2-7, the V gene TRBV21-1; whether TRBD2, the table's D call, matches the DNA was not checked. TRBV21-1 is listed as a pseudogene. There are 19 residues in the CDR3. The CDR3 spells CASSYRVPTAGGPSYEQYF. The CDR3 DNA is TGTGCCAGCAGCTACCGGGTCCCCACAGCGGGGGGCCCCTCCTACGAGCAGTACTTC.

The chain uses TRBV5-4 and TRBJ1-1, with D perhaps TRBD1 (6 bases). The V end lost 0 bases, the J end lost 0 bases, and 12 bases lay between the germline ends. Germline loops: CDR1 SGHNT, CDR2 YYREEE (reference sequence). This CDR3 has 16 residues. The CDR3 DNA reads TGTGCCAGCAGCTTGGCGGGGGGGGGCCTGAACACTGAAGCTTTCTTT. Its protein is CASSLAGGGLNTEAFF.

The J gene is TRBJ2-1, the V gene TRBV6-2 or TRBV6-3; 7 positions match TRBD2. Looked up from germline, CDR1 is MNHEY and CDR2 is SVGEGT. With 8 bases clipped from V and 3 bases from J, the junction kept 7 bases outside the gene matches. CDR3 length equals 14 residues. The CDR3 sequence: CASGLGDYYNEQFF. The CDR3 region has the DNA TGTGCCAGCGGCCTTGGGGACTACTACAATGAGCAGTTCTTC.

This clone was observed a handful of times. CDR3: CASSRESSYNSPLHF. The CDR3, as DNA: TGTGCCAGCTCACGAGAGAGCTCCTATAATTCACCCCTCCACTTT. This sequence joins TRBV18 and TRBJ1-6; D remains ambiguous. The CDR3 is 15 amino acids. With 4 bases removed from V and 0 bases from J, the gap between germline ends came to 7 bases. The germline V gene encodes CDR1 KGHSH and CDR2 LQKENI. Variable domain in full (rest from reference TRBV18 and TRBJ1-6): NAGVMQNPRHLVRRRGQEARLRCSPMKGHSHVYWYRQLPEEGLKFMVYLQKENIIDESGMPKERFSAEFPKEGPSILRIQQVVRGDSAAYFCASSRESSYNSPLHFGNGTRLTVT.

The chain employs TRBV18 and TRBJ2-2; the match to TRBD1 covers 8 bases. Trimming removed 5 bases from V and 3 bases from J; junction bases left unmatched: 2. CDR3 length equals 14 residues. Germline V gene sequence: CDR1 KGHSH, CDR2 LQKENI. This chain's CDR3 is CASSGQGDTGELFF. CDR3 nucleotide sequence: TGTGCCAGCTCAGGACAGGGCGACACCGGGGAGCTGTTTTTT.

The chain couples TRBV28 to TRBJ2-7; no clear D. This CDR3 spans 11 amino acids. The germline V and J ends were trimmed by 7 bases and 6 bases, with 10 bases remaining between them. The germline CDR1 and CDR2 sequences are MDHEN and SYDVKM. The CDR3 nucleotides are TGTGCCAGCATCACCGGTTCCGAGCAGTACTTC. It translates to CASITGSEQYF.

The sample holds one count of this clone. DNA for the CDR3: TGTGCCAGCTCACCACCCGGACAGGGATATGGCTACACCTTC. Protein: CASSPPGQGYGYTF. The chain employs TRBV18 and TRBJ1-2; TRBD1 agrees at 8 bases. Germline CDR1 reads KGHSH; CDR2 reads LQKENI. With 0 bases clipped from V and 5 bases from J, the junction kept 2 bases outside the gene matches. This CDR3 is 14 amino acids long.

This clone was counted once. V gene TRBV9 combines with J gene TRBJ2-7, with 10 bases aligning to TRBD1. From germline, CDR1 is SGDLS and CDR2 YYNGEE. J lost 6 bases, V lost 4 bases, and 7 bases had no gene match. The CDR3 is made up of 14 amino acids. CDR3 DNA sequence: TGTGCCAGCAGCCCGGGACAGGGGTTGGGCGAGCAGTACTTC. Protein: CASSPGQGLGEQYF.

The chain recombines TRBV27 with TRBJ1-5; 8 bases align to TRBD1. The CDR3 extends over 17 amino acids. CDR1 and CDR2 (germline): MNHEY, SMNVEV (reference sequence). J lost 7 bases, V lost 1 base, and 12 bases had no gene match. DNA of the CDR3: TGTGCCAGCAGTTTATTGGGAGGACAGGGAACTAGGCAGCCCCAGCATTTT. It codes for CASSLLGGQGTRQPQHF.

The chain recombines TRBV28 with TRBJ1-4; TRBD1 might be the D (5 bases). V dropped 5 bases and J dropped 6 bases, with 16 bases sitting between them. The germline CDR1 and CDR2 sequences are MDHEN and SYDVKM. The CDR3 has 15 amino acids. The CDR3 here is CASSGRDVSDEKLFF. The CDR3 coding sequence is TGTGCCAGCAGTGGGAGGGACGTGTCGGATGAAAAACTGTTTTTT.

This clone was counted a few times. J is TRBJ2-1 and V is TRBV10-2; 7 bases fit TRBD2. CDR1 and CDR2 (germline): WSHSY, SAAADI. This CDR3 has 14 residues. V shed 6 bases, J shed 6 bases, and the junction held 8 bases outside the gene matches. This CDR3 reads CASSGLGRGNEQFF. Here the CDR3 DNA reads TGCGCCAGCAGCGGACTAGGGAGAGGCAATGAGCAGTTCTTC.

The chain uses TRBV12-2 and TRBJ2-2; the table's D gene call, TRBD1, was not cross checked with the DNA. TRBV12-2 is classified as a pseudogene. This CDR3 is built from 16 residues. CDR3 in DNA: TGTGCAAGTCGCCGTTTGGACAGGGGAAGGAACGGGGAGCTGTTTTTT. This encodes CASRRLDRGRNGELFF.

As DNA, the CDR3 is TGTGCCGTTTCATCAGGGGTTTGGTACGAGCAGTACTTC. This sequence encodes CAVSSGVWYEQYF. V and J are TRBV12-3 or TRBV12-4 and TRBJ2-7; maybe TRBD1 (6 bases). V lost 11 bases to trimming and J lost 4 bases, with 18 bases between them. The CDR3 has 13 residues.

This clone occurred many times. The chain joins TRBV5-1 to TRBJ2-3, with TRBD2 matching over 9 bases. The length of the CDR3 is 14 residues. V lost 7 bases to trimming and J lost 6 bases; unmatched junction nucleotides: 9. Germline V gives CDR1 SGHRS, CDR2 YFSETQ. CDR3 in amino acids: CASRQGLAIDTQYF. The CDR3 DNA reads TGCGCCAGCCGGCAGGGACTAGCCATCGATACGCAGTATTTT.

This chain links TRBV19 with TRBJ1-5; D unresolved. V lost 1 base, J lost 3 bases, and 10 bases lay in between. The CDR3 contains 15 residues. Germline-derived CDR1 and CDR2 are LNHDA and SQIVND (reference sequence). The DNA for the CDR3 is TGTGCCAGTAGTATAGGAAGGAGCGTCAATCAGCCCCAGCATTTT. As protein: CASSIGRSVNQPQHF.

The CDR3 protein is CASSLARGGAETQYF. The CDR3 DNA follows: TGCGCCAGCAGCTTGGCGCGGGGGGGCGCGGAGACCCAGTACTTC. The rearrangement links TRBV5-1 to TRBJ2-5; 9 positions agree with TRBD2. The CDR3 length is 15 residues. The germline CDR1 and CDR2 sequences are SGHRS and YFSETQ. With 0 bases clipped from V and 5 bases from J, the junction kept 5 bases outside the gene matches. The full variable domain, completed using reference TRBV5-1 and TRBJ2-5, is KAGVTQTPRYLIKTRGQQVTLSCSPISGHRSVSWYQQTPGQGLQFLFEYFSETQRNKGNFPGRFSGRQFSNSRSEMNVSTLELGDSALYLCASSLARGGAETQYFGPGTRLLVL.

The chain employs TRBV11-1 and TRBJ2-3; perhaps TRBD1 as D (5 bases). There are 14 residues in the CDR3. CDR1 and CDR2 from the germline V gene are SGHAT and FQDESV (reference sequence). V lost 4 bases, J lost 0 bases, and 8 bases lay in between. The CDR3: CASSSRQSTDTQYF. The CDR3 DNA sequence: TGTGCCAGCAGCTCCCGACAGAGCACAGATACGCAGTATTTT.

Here the CDR3 reads CASSTRTGSNTGELFF. The CDR3 DNA reads TGTGCCAGTAGTACGAGGACAGGGTCTAACACCGGGGAGCTGTTTTTT. This chain uses TRBV19 with TRBJ2-2; TRBD1 aligns across 8 bases. The CDR3 runs to 16 residues. Germline values: CDR1 LNHDA, CDR2 SQIVND (reference sequence). V was clipped by 4 bases and J by 2 bases; unmatched bases: 6.

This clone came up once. The CDR3: CASSFLAGRHGYTF. The CDR3 bases are TGTGCCAGCAGTTTCCTAGCGGGACGGCATGGCTACACCTTC. The V call is TRBV27, the J call TRBJ1-2, with D perhaps TRBD1 (5 bases). The germline V gene encodes CDR1 MNHEY and CDR2 SMNVEV (reference sequence). The CDR3 runs to 14 residues. Trimming stripped 3 bases from V and 6 bases from J, with 14 bases between.